This T cell receptor (beta chain) was identified in a study of OX40 agonist ivuxolimab in advanced cancers. The protocol was immunoSEQ multiplex PCR, while the TCRdb copy is restricted to in-frame clones and leaves out a portion. The repertoire holds tens of thousands of clones, with 75% to 85% as singletons. This CDR3 has 13 residues. With 3 bases removed from V and 6 bases from J, the gap between germline ends came to 11 bases. Per germline, CDR1 SGHRS and CDR2 YFSETQ. The receptor comes from an adult with an advanced solid tumor such as melanoma, head and neck, liver or kidney cancer. The rearrangement links TRBV5-1 to TRBJ2-3; D is unresolved. The sequenced sample was CD4+ or CD8+ T cells sorted from blood, obtained in a trial of the OX40 agonist ivuxolimab. CDR3 sequence reads: CASSSLFGDTQYF. CDR3 DNA: TGCGCCAGCAGCTCCCTCTTCGGGGATACGCAGTATTTT.